This TCR beta chain was captured in a study of blood T cell repertoires in COVID-19. Profiling relied on immunoSEQ multiplex PCR, and the TCRdb table lists in-frame clones only, not all of them. The sample contains under 300,000 clones, roughly 90% of which appear only once. Germline V lookup: CDR1 KGHSH, CDR2 LQKENI. The V gene lost 1 base and the J gene lost 14 bases, with 25 bases spanning the gap. The CDR3 extends over 16 amino acids. This chain connects TRBV18 to TRBJ2-3, with D perhaps matching TRBD2 (7 bases). The receptor comes from a man in his sixties with acute or convalescent COVID-19. Sequencing used peripheral blood. The CDR3 nucleotides read TGTGCCAGCTCACCACGGGGGGGGCACGGTGAGGCGGTGACGTATTTT. Amino acid sequence: CASSPRGGHGEAVTYF.